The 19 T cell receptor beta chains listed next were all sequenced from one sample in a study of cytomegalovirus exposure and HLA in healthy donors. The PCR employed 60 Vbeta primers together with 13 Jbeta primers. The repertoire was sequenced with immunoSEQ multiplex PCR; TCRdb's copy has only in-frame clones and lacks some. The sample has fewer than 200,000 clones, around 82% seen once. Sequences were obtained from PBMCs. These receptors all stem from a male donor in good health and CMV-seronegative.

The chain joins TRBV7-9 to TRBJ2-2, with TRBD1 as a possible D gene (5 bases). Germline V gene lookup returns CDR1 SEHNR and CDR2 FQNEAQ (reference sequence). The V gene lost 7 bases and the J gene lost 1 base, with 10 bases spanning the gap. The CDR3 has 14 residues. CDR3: CASIIQGNTGELFF. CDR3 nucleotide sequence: TGTGCCAGCATCATTCAGGGGAACACCGGGGAGCTGTTTTTT.

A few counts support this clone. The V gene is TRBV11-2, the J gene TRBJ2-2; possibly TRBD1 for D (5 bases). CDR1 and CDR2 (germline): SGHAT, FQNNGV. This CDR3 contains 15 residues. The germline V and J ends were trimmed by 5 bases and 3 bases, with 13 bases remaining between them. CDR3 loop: CASSPPGADTGELFF. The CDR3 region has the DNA TGTGCCAGCAGCCCGCCTGGGGCGGACACCGGGGAGCTGTTTTTT.

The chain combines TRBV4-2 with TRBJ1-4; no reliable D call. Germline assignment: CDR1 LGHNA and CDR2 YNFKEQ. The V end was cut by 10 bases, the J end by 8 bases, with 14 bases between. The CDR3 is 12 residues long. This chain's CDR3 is CATRPGGEKLFF. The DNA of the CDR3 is TGTGCCACAAGACCCGGAGGGGAAAAACTGTTTTTT.

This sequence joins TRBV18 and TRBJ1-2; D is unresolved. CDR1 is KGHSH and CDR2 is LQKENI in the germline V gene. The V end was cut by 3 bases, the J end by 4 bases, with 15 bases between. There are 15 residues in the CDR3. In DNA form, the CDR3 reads TGTGCCAGCTCACCGGTGGGGAGACCCATCTATGGCTACACCTTC. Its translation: CASSPVGRPIYGYTF.

CDR3 in DNA: TGTGCCAGCAGCCCCTTACCCTACCCCTACAATGAGCAGTTCTTC. This encodes CASSPLPYPYNEQFF. The chain couples TRBV7-2 to TRBJ2-1; no clear D. The germline CDR1 and CDR2 sequences are SGHTA and FQGNSA. V lost 5 bases to trimming and J lost 2 bases, with 13 bases between them. This CDR3 has 15 residues.

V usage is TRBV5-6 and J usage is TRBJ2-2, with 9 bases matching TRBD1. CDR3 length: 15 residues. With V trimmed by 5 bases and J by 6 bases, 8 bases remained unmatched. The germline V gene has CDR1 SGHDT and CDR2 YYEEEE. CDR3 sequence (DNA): TGTGCCAGCAGTACCGGGACAGGGTCCCCCGGGGAGCTGTTTTTT. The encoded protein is CASSTGTGSPGELFF.

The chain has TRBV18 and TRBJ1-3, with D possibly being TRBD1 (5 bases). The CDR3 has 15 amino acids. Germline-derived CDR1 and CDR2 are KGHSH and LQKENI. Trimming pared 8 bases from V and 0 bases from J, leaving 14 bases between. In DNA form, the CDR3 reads TGTGCCAGCAACAAGCCAGGGTACTCTGGAAACACCATATATTTT. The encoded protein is CASNKPGYSGNTIYF.

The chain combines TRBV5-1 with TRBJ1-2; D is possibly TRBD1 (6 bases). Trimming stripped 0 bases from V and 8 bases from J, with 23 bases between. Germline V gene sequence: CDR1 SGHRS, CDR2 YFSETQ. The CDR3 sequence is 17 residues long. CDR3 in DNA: TGCGCCAGCAGCTTGGACAGGCAGGCCCCAGGGGTCAGGGGCTACACCTTC. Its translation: CASSLDRQAPGVRGYTF.

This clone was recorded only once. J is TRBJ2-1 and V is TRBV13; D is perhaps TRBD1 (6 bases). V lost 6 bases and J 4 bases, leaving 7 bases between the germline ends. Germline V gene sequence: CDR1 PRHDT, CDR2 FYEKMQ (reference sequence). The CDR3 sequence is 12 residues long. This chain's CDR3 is CASRGGYNEQFF. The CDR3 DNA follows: TGTGCCAGCAGAGGGGGTTACAATGAGCAGTTCTTC.

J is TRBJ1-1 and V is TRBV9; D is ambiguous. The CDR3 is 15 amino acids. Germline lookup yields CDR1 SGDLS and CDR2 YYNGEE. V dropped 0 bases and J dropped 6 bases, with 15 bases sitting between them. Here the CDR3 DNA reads TGTGCCAGCAGCGTAGGATCCGCGGGATTTGCTGAAGCTTTCTTT. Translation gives CASSVGSAGFAEAFF.

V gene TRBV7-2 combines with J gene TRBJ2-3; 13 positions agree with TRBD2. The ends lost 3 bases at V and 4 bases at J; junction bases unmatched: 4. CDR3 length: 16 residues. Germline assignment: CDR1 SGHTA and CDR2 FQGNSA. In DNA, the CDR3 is TGTGCCAGCAGCTTCGGACTAGCGGGAGTTTCAGATACGCAGTATTTT. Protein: CASSFGLAGVSDTQYF.

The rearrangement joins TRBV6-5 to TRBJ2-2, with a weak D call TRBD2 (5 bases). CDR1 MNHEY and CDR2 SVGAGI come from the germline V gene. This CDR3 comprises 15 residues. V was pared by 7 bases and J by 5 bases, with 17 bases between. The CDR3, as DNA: TGTGCCAGCACCCCGTGGTCGGGGTCGACCGGGGAGCTGTTTTTT. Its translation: CASTPWSGSTGELFF.

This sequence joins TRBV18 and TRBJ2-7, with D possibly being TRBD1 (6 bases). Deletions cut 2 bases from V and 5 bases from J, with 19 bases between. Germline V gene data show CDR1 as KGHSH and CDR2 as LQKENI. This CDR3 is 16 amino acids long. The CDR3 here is CASSPSSLQTGNEQYF. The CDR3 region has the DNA TGTGCCAGCTCACCATCATCCCTTCAAACAGGGAACGAGCAGTACTTC. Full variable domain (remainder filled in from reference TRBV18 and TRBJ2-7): NAGVMQNPRHLVRRRGQEARLRCSPMKGHSHVYWYRQLPEEGLKFMVYLQKENIIDESGMPKERFSAEFPKEGPSILRIQQVVRGDSAAYFCASSPSSLQTGNEQYFGPGTRLTVT.

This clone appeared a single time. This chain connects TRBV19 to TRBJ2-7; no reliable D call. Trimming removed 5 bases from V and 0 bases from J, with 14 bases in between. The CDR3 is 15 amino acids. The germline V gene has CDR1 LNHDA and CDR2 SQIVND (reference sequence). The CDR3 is CASSVLLKSSYEQYF. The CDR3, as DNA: TGTGCCAGTAGTGTCCTATTAAAGAGCTCCTACGAGCAGTACTTC.

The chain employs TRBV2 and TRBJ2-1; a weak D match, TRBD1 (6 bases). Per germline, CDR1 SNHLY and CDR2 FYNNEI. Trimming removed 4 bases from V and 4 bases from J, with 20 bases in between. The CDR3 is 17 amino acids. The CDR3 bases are TGTGCCAGCAGTGGTAACCGACTACAGGGCACTTACAATGAGCAGTTCTTC. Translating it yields CASSGNRLQGTYNEQFF.

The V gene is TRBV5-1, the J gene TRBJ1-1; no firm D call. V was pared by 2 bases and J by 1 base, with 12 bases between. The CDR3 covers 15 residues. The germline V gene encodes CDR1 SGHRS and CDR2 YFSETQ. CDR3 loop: CASSLSRTGNTEAFF. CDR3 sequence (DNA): TGCGCCAGCAGCTTATCACGCACGGGGAACACTGAAGCTTTCTTT.

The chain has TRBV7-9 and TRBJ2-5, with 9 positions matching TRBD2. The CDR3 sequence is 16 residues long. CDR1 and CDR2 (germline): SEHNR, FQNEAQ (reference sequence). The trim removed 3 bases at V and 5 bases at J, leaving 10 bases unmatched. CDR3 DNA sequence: TGTGCCAGCAGCTTCTCGGCTAGCGGGATGTTCGAGACCCAGTACTTC. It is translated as CASSFSASGMFETQYF. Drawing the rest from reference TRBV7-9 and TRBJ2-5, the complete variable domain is DTGVSQNPRHKITKRGQNVTFRCDPISEHNRLYWYRQTLGQGPEFLTYFQNEAQLEKSRLLSDRFSAERPKGSFSTLEIQRTEQGDSAMYLCASSFSASGMFETQYFGPGTRLLVL.

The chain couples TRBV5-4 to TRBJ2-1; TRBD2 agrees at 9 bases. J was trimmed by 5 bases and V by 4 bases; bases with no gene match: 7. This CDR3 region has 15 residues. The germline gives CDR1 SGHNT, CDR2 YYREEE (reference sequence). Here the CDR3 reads CASSQGLAWNNEQFF. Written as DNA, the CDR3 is TGTGCCAGCAGCCAAGGACTAGCGTGGAACAATGAGCAGTTCTTC.

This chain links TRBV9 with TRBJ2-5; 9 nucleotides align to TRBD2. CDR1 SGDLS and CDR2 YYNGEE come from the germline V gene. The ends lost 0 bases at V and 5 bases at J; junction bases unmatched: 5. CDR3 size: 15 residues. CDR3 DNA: TGTGCCAGCAGCGTAGGCGCGGGAGGGCCGGAGACCCAGTACTTC. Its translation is CASSVGAGGPETQYF.